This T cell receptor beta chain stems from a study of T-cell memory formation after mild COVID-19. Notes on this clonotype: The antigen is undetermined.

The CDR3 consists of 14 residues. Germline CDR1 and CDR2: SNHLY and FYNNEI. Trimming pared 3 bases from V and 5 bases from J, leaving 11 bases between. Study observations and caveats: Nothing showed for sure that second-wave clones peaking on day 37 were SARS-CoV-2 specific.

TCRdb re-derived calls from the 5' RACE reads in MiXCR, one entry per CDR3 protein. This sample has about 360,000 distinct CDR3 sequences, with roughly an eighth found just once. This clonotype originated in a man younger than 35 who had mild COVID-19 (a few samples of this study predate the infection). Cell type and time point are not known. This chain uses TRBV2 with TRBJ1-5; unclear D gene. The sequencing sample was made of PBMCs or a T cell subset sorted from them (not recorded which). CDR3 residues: CASSDVGVDQPQHF. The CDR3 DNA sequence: TGTGCCAGCAGTGATGTCGGGGTAGATCAGCCCCAGCATTTT.